This T cell receptor (beta chain) was profiled in a study of blood T cell repertoires in COVID-19. The assay was immunoSEQ multiplex PCR, and TCRdb's table has in-frame clones only and misses some. This table has some 260,000 clones, roughly 85% appearing once. The receptor comes from a man aged 18-30 years with active or convalescent COVID-19. The sample was peripheral blood.

The CDR3 region is CSVVPGTGGSYNEQFF. The CDR3 DNA sequence: TGCAGCGTTGTTCCCGGGACAGGGGGGTCATACAATGAGCAGTTCTTC. The chain is built from TRBV29-1 and TRBJ2-1, with 11 bases fitting TRBD1. The germline V gene has CDR1 SQVTM and CDR2 ANQGSEA. J lost 4 bases, V lost 4 bases, and 9 bases had no gene match. CDR3 length: 16 residues.